The 21 T cell receptor beta chains below come from one sample, sequenced in a study of T cells after yellow fever vaccination. TCRdb passed the 5' RACE reads through MiXCR, listing each CDR3 protein once. The data contain about 340,000 distinct CDR3 sequences, 3% to 4.5% of them singletons. This material consisted of PBMCs, taken 5 days after the yellow fever booster vaccination. Receptors originate from a man between 18 and 35 years old who received the YFV17D yellow fever vaccine.

This clonotype was counted ten times or more. This chain connects TRBV11-2 to TRBJ2-4; possible D gene TRBD1, 5 bases. Between the trimmed V and J ends, which lost 1 base and 5 bases, there was a span of 9 bases. Germline V gene lookup returns CDR1 SGHAT and CDR2 FQNNGV. CDR3 size: 14 residues. The CDR3 protein is CASSLGGAQNIQYF. CDR3 in DNA: TGTGCCAGCAGCTTAGGGGGCGCTCAAAACATTCAGTACTTC.

This chain connects TRBV4-3 to TRBJ2-1, with 9 positions matching TRBD1. Per the germline V gene, CDR1 is LGHNA and CDR2 is YSLEER. The CDR3 sequence is 16 residues long. Trimming took 4 bases from V and 7 from J; bases not matched to a gene: 11. The CDR3 coding sequence is TGCGCCAGCAGCCCAGGGACAGGGATTCTACAGAATGAGCAGTTCTTC. Amino acid sequence: CASSPGTGILQNEQFF.

The rearrangement uses TRBV27 and TRBJ2-2; 9 nucleotides match TRBD2. With V trimmed by 3 bases and J by 1 base, 15 bases remained unmatched. Germline-derived CDR1 and CDR2 are MNHEY and SMNVEV (reference sequence). This CDR3 region has 20 residues. CDR3 coding DNA: TGTGCCAGCAGTTTTAATCCGTTTCCGGGACTAGCTATGAACACCGGGGAGCTGTTTTTT. Amino acids: CASSFNPFPGLAMNTGELFF.

This clonotype was counted many times. V usage is TRBV6-5 and J usage is TRBJ2-4, with 7 bases aligning to TRBD1. Germline assignment: CDR1 MNHEY and CDR2 SVGAGI. After removal of 7 bases from V and 0 bases from J, the junction contained 12 bases not matched to a gene. This CDR3 spans 17 amino acids. The CDR3 DNA reads TGTGCCAGCATGGAATACGCCGGGACAGTAGCCAAAAACATTCAGTACTTC. Translation: CASMEYAGTVAKNIQYF.

There are many counts of this clonotype. The chain uses TRBV4-2 and TRBJ1-2, with 8 bases matching TRBD1. After removal of 9 bases from V and 3 bases from J, the junction contained 6 bases not matched to a gene. Looked up from germline, CDR1 is LGHNA and CDR2 is YNFKEQ. This CDR3 has 13 amino acids. The CDR3 bases are TGTGCCAGTTCAACAGGGGGGCACTATGGCTACACCTTC. Translating gives CASSTGGHYGYTF.

This clonotype has only a few counts. The chain joins TRBV7-9 to TRBJ2-1; D may correspond to TRBD1 or TRBD2 (6 bases each). The length of the CDR3 is 17 residues. The ends were cut back, 3 bases at V and 2 bases at J, with 17 bases in the middle. The germline gives CDR1 SEHNR, CDR2 FQNEAQ (reference sequence). Written as DNA, the CDR3 is TGTGCCAGCAGCTTCCCTAGGGGGGACCCTACCTACAATGAGCAGTTCTTC. Translated: CASSFPRGDPTYNEQFF.

The sample holds many counts of this clonotype. The chain carries TRBV6-2 or TRBV6-3 and TRBJ2-1; D possibly corresponds to TRBD1 (6 bases). The CDR3 has 13 residues. Per germline, CDR1 MNHEY and CDR2 SVGEGT. Deletions cut 8 bases from V and 8 bases from J, with 16 bases between. The CDR3 DNA reads as TGTGCCAGCCGTGGCTGGGGGCGGGATGAGCAGTTCTTC. It translates to CASRGWGRDEQFF.

This clonotype came up many times. The V call is TRBV19, the J call TRBJ2-1, with TRBD1 matching 12 bases. Unmatched junction bases numbered 10, after V lost 4 bases and J lost 0 bases. Germline CDR1 LNHDA, CDR2 SQIVND (reference sequence). There are 19 residues in the CDR3. CDR3 sequence (DNA): TGTGCCAGTAGTAGAGTTACCGGGACAGGGGGCGCCTCCTACAATGAGCAGTTCTTC. Translated, it gives CASSRVTGTGGASYNEQFF.

In its sample, this clonotype was seen many times. This chain uses TRBV6-5 with TRBJ2-7; tentatively, D is TRBD1 (6 bases). Germline V CDR1 and CDR2: MNHEY, SVGAGI. The ends were cut back, 6 bases at V and 6 bases at J, with 12 bases in the middle. CDR3 length equals 12 residues. The CDR3 loop reads CASRHTGTEQYV. The CDR3, as DNA: TGTGCCAGCAGACATACAGGGACCGAGCAGTACGTC.

This clonotype was picked up many times. This chain uses TRBV3-1 with TRBJ2-3; possibly TRBD2 for D (5 bases). The CDR3 spans 17 residues. V lost 4 bases to trimming and J lost 2 bases, with 19 bases between them. CDR1 and CDR2 from the germline V gene are LGHDT and YNNKEL (reference sequence). The CDR3 region is CASSPETGLRDTDTQYF. CDR3 nucleotide sequence: TGTGCCAGCAGCCCAGAAACCGGGTTACGGGACACAGATACGCAGTATTTT.

This clonotype was counted only a few times. V gene TRBV5-1 combines with J gene TRBJ1-2; 10 bases align to TRBD1. The germline gives CDR1 SGHRS, CDR2 YFSETQ. The J segment lost 8 bases and the V segment lost 4 bases, leaving 8 bases of the junction unmatched. The CDR3 length is 14 residues. The CDR3 loop is CASSPGGTGVGYTF. DNA of the CDR3: TGCGCCAGCAGCCCCGGAGGGACAGGGGTCGGCTACACCTTC.

This clonotype has just a few counts. The chain is built from TRBV10-3 and TRBJ2-2; 7 nucleotides match TRBD2. J lost 1 base, V lost 6 bases, and 5 bases had no gene match. Germline loops: CDR1 ENHRY, CDR2 SYGVKD. The length of the CDR3 is 15 residues. CDR3 protein: CAIRGRGRNTGELFF. For the CDR3, the DNA is TGTGCCATCAGGGGGAGGGGAAGGAACACCGGGGAGCTGTTTTTT.

This sequence joins TRBV18 and TRBJ1-1, with D tentatively TRBD1 (6 bases). Trimming left V 3 bases short and J 10 bases short, with 21 bases between. This CDR3 is 15 amino acids long. Germline loops: CDR1 KGHSH, CDR2 LQKENI. The CDR3 DNA sequence: TGTGCCAGCTCACCTATATCCACAGGGTACCCCGGAGCTTTCTTT. Translating it yields CASSPISTGYPGAFF.

V and J are TRBV18 and TRBJ2-1; 8 bases fit TRBD2. The germline V gene encodes CDR1 KGHSH and CDR2 LQKENI. The CDR3 is made up of 19 amino acids. V gave up 0 bases and J gave up 2 bases; unmatched junction bases: 12. CDR3 coding DNA: TGTGCCAGCTCACCACCTGGGCGGGGGGCGTCTTCCCCCTACAATGAGCAGTTCTTC. Its protein product is CASSPPGRGASSPYNEQFF.

This clonotype has just a few counts. This chain uses TRBV7-2 with TRBJ2-1; the D gene is possibly TRBD2 (6 bases). V was cut by 6 bases and J by 1 base, with 13 bases left in between. The CDR3 consists of 15 residues. Germline assignment: CDR1 SGHTA and CDR2 FQGNSA. In DNA form, the CDR3 reads TGTGCCAGCAGACGAGCCGGGGGTTCCTACAATGAGCAGTTCTTC. Encoded protein: CASRRAGGSYNEQFF. The variable domain in full, with the rest retrieved from reference TRBV7-2 and TRBJ2-1, is GAGVSQSPSNKVTEKGKDVELRCDPISGHTALYWYRQSLGQGLEFLIYFQGNSAPDKSGLPSDRFSAERTGGSVSTLTIQRTQQEDSAVYLCASRRAGGSYNEQFFGPGTRLTVL.

This clonotype was picked up a small number of times. The CDR3 DNA is TGCGCCAGCAGCCAGGAGCGGGGGGGAGGTACAGATACGCAGTATTTT. As protein: CASSQERGGGTDTQYF. V gene TRBV4-3 combines with J gene TRBJ2-3; 10 nucleotides match TRBD2. The CDR3 is made up of 16 amino acids. Trimming took 3 bases from V and 3 from J; bases not matched to a gene: 6. Germline CDR1 is LGHNA and CDR2 is YSLEER.

The genes are TRBV4-2 and TRBJ1-5; a possible D gene is TRBD1 (5 bases). The CDR3 extends over 18 amino acids. The V and J ends lost 3 bases and 0 bases respectively, with 18 bases between them. CDR1 and CDR2 from the germline V gene are LGHNA and YNFKEQ. This CDR3 is CASSQWGWGWGSNQPQHF. CDR3 nucleotides: TGTGCCAGCAGCCAGTGGGGATGGGGGTGGGGTAGCAATCAGCCCCAGCATTTT.

Only a few counts were recorded for this clonotype. V gene TRBV7-2 combines with J gene TRBJ1-2; no clear D gene. The CDR3 sequence is 14 residues long. V lost 5 bases, J lost 4 bases, and 14 bases lay in between. Germline CDR1 is SGHTA and CDR2 is FQGNSA. The CDR3 nucleotides read TGTGCCAGCAGCCCGCCCCGCTCATCCTATGGCTACACCTTC. Amino acids: CASSPPRSSYGYTF.

The chain employs TRBV6-6 and TRBJ1-5, with D hard to call. Germline CDR1 MNHNY, CDR2 SVGAGI (reference sequence). This CDR3 spans 15 amino acids. V lost 10 bases, J lost 7 bases, and 23 bases lay in between. CDR3 nucleotide sequence: TGTGCCACGGCCTTAAATCGAGGGCCGAACCAGCCCCAGCATTTT. It encodes CATALNRGPNQPQHF.

The gene calls are TRBV12-3 or TRBV12-4 and TRBJ2-3; 8 positions agree with TRBD2. Trimming cost V 3 bases and J 1 base; bases outside gene matches: 9. This CDR3 region has 17 residues. The CDR3 loop is CASSFERGSRGTDTQYF. In DNA form, the CDR3 reads TGTGCCAGCAGTTTTGAGCGGGGGTCCCGTGGCACAGATACGCAGTATTTT.

This clonotype was seen only a few times. The chain is built from TRBV12-3 or TRBV12-4 and TRBJ2-7; D may match TRBD1 or TRBD2 (5 bases each). The CDR3 length is 13 residues. The V end lost 5 bases, the J end lost 9 bases, and 17 bases lay between the germline ends. The CDR3 coding sequence is TGTGCCAGCAGTCCGGGGCCCCAACGAGGGCAGTACTTC. As protein: CASSPGPQRGQYF.